This T cell receptor (beta chain) was identified in a study of molecular identifiers for immune sequencing clone quantification. The trim removed 0 bases at V and 7 bases at J, leaving 11 bases unmatched. This CDR3 is 18 amino acids long. Germline V gene lookup returns CDR1 LGHNA and CDR2 YSLEER. In preparing bulk TCR libraries, previously described methods and listed TCR primers were used. MiXCR, applied by TCRdb to the PCR reads, yields one record per CDR3 protein. The profile shows around 480,000 distinct CDR3 sequences, about 26% of them singletons. The source material was naive CD8+ T cells from blood, with Jurkat cell RNA spiked in. The sample's subset: FACS-sorted CD8+CD4-CCR7+CD45RA+ naive T cells. The clonotype was recovered from a human donor in good health. Some libraries in this study had Jurkat cell RNA spiked in. The chain links TRBV4-3 to TRBJ2-1; 11 nucleotides align to TRBD2. The CDR3 bases are TGCGCCAGCAGCCAAGATCATAGCGGGAGGGCCGCACTAAATGAGCAGTTCTTC. Amino acid sequence: CASSQDHSGRAALNEQFF.